This T cell receptor (beta chain) was identified in a study of cytomegalovirus exposure and HLA in healthy donors. Study-wide findings and caveats: The study designated fewer than 200 TCR beta chains cytomegalovirus-associated. In vitro, a few CMV-associated chains proved specific for CMV antigens.

A few counts support this clone. Its cognate antigen is unknown. The germline V and J ends were trimmed by 6 bases and 8 bases, with 16 bases remaining between them. Germline lookup yields CDR1 MNHEY and CDR2 SVGAGI. The CDR3 length is 14 residues. Repertoires were generated with immunoSEQ multiplex PCR, while TCRdb's copy carries only in-frame clones and drops some. The sample carries over 200,000 clones, around 87% recorded once. V and J are TRBV6-5 and TRBJ2-2; D may be TRBD2 (6 bases). The receptor comes from a woman between 18 and 29 years old in good health and CMV-seropositive. The sequenced material came from PBMCs. CDR3 in DNA: TGTGCCAGCAGGAACGTTGGGGGGACGGGGGAGCTGTTTTTT. Protein product: CASRNVGGTGELFF.